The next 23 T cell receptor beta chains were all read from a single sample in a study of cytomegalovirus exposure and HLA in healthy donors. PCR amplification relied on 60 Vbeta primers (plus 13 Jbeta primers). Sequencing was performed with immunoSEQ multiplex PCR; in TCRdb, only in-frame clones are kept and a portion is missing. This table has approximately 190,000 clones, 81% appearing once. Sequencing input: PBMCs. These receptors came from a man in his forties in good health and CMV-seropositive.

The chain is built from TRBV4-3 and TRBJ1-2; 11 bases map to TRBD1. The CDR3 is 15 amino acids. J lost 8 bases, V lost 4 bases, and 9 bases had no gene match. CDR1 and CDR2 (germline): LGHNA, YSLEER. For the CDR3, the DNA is TGCGCCAGCAGCCTTACTCCGGGACAGGGGGACGGCTACACCTTC. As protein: CASSLTPGQGDGYTF.

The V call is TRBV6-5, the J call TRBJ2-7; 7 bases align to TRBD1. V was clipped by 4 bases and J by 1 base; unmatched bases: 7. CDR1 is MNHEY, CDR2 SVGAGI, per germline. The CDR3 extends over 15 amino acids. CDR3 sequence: CASSSGTDSSYEQYF. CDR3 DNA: TGTGCCAGCAGTTCCGGGACAGACTCGTCCTACGAGCAGTACTTC.

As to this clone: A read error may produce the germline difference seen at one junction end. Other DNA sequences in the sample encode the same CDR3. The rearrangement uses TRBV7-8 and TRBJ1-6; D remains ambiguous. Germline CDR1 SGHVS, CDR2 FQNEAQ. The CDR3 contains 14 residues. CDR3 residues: CASRIRGDNSPLHF. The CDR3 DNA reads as TGTGCCAGCCGGATACGGGGTGATAATTCACCTCTCCACTTT.

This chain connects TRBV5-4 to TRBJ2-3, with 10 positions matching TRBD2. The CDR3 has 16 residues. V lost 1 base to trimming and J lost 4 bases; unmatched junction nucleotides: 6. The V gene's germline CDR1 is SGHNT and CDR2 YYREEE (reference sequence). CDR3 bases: TGTGCCAGCAGCTTGCGTCTAGCGGGAGAGGCAGATACGCAGTATTTT. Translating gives CASSLRLAGEADTQYF.

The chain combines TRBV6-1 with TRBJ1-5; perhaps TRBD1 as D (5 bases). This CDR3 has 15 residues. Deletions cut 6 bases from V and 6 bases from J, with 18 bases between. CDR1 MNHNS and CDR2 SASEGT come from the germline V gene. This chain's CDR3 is CASSPVGQGGQPQHF. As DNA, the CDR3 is TGTGCCAGCAGCCCGGTCGGACAAGGCGGTCAGCCCCAGCATTTT.

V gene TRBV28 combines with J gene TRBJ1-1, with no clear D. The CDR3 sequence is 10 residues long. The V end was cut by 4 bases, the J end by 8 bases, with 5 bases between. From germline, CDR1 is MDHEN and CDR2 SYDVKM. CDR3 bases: TGTGCCAGCAGTTCCAGGGAAGCTTTCTTT. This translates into CASSSREAFF.

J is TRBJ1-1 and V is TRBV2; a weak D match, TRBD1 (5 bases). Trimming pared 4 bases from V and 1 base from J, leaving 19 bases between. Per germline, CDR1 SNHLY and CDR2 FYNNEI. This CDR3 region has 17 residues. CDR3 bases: TGTGCCAGCAGTGTTATTTCCTTGAAGGACAAGAACACTGAAGCTTTCTTT. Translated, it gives CASSVISLKDKNTEAFF.

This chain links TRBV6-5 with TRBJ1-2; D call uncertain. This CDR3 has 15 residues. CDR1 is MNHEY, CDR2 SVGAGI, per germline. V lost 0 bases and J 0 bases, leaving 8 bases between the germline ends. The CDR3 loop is CASSYSEGANYGYTF. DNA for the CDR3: TGTGCCAGCAGTTACTCGGAGGGAGCTAACTATGGCTACACCTTC.

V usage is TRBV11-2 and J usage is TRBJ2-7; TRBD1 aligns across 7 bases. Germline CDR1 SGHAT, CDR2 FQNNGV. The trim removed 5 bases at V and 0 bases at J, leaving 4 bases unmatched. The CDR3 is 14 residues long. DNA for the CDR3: TGTGCCAGCAGCAGGACAGGATTCTCCTACGAGCAGTACTTC. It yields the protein CASSRTGFSYEQYF.

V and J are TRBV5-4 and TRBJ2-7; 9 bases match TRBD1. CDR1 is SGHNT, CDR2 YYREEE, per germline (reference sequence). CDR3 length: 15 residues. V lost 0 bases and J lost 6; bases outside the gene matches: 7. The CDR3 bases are TGTGCCAGCAGCTTGGACCTAGGGACAGGGCGCGAGCAGTACTTC. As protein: CASSLDLGTGREQYF.

Written as DNA, the CDR3 is TGTGCCACCAGCAGATTCCTCCGGACGGACTGGTATTACGAGCAGTACTTC. The encoded protein is CATSRFLRTDWYYEQYF. The rearrangement uses TRBV15 and TRBJ2-7; D perhaps matches TRBD2 (5 bases). Trimming stripped 2 bases from V and 4 bases from J, with 21 bases between. This CDR3 contains 17 residues. The V gene's germline CDR1 is LNHNV and CDR2 YYDKDF (reference sequence).

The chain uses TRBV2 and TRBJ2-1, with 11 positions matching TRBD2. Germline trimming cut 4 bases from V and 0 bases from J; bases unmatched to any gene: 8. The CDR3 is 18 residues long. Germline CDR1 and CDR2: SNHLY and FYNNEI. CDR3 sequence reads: CASSGGLAGFSSYNEQFF. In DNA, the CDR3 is TGTGCCAGCAGTGGAGGACTAGCGGGCTTCAGCTCCTACAATGAGCAGTTCTTC.

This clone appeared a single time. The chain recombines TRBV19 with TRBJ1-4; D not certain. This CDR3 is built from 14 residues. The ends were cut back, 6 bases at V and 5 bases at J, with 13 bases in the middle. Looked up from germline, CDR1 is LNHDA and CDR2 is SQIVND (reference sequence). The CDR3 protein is CASREQAKNEKLFF. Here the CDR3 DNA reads TGTGCCAGTAGAGAGCAGGCGAAAAATGAAAAACTGTTTTTT.

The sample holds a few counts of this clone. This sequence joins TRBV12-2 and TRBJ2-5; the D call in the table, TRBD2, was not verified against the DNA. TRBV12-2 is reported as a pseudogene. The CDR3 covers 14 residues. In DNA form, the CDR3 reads TGTGCAAGTCGCTTAGGGTGCGTCCAAGAGACCCAGTACTTC. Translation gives CASRLGCVQETQYF.

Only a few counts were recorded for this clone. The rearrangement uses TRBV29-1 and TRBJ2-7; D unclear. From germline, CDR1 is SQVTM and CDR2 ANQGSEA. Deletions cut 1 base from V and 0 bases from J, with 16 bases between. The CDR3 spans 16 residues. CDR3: CSVEGVGRQSSYEQYF. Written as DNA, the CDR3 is TGCAGCGTTGAAGGGGTCGGCAGGCAGAGCTCCTACGAGCAGTACTTC.

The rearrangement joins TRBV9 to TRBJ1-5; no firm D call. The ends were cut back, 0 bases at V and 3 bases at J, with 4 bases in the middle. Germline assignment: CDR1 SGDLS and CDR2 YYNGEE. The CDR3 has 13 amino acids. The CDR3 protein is CASSVAINQPQHF. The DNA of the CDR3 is TGTGCCAGCAGCGTAGCCATCAATCAGCCCCAGCATTTT.

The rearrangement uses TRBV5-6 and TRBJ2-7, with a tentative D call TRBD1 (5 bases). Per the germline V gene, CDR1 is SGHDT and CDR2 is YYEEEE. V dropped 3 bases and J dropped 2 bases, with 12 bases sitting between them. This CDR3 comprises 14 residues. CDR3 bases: TGTGCCAGCAGCTACCAGACAGATACCTACGAGCAGTACTTC. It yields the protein CASSYQTDTYEQYF.

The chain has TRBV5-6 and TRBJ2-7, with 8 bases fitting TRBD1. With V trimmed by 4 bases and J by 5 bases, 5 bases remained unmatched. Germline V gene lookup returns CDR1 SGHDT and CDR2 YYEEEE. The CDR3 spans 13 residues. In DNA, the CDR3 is TGTGCCAGCAGCCCTAGACAGGGGCACGAGCAGTACTTC. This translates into CASSPRQGHEQYF.

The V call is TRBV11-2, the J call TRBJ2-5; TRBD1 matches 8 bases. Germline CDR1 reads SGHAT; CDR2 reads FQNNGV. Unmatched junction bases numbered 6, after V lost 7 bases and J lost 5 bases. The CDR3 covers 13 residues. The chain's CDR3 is CASTGGYGETQYF. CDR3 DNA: TGTGCCAGCACAGGGGGCTATGGGGAGACCCAGTACTTC.

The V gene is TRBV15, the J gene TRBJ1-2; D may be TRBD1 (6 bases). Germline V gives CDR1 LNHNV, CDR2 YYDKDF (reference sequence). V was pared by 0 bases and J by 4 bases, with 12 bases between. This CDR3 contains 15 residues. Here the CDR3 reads CATSRDRVGGYGYTF. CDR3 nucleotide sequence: TGTGCCACCAGCAGAGACAGGGTAGGGGGCTATGGCTACACCTTC.

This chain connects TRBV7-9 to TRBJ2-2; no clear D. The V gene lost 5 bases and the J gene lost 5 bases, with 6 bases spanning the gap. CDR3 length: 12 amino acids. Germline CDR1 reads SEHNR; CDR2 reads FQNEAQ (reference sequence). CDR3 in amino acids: CASSPPTGELFF. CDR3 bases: TGTGCCAGCAGCCCCCCAACCGGGGAGCTGTTTTTT.

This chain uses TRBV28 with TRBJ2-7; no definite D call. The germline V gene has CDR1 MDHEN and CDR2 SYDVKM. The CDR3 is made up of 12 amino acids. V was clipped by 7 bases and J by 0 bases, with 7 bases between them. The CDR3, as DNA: TGTGCCAGCATAAGCTTCTCCTACGAGCAGTACTTC. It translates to CASISFSYEQYF.

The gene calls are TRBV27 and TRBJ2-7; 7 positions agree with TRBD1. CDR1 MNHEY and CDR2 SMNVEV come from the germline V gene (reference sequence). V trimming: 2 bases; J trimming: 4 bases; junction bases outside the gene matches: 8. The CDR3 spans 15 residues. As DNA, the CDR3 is TGTGCCAGCAGTTTAATGGGAAAGGGGGCATACGAGCAGTACTTC. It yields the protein CASSLMGKGAYEQYF.